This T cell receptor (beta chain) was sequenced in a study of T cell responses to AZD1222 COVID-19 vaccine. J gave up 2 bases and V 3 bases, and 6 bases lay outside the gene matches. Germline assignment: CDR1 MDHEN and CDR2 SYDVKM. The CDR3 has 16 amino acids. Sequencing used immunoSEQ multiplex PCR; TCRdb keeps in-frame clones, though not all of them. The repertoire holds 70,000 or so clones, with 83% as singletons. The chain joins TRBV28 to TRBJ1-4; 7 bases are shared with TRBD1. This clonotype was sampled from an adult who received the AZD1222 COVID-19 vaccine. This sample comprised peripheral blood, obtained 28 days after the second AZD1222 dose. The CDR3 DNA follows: TGTGCCAGCAGTTTCAGGGGGGCGAGGACTAATGAAAAACTGTTTTTT. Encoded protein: CASSFRGARTNEKLFF.